The present TCR beta chain was sequenced within a study of metastatic and nonmetastatic thyroid tumors. V lost 0 bases, J lost 0 bases, and 9 bases lay in between. The CDR3 covers 16 residues. Germline V gives CDR1 MNHEY, CDR2 SVGAGI. This clone showed up just a few times. Its antigen is unknown. None of the patients had undergone any treatment ahead of thyroid surgery. Notes on the study in general: It was reported that TCR beta diversity was significantly higher in malignant thyroid tumors than benign nodules, in blood and tumor.

MiXCR was used by TCRdb to re-call the PCR reads. Of roughly 9,500 clones in the sample, around 28% are singletons; the top ten hold roughly a fifth. Specimen: tumor tissue. The gene calls are TRBV6-5 and TRBJ1-3; D remains unclear. This clonotype originated in a female donor with papillary thyroid cancer or a benign thyroid nodule (not recorded which). Some clones in this sample may be carry-over from other donors' samples. As DNA, the CDR3 is TGTGCCAGCAGTTACTCACGGTCTACCTCTGGAAACACCATATATTTT. Protein sequence: CASSYSRSTSGNTIYF.